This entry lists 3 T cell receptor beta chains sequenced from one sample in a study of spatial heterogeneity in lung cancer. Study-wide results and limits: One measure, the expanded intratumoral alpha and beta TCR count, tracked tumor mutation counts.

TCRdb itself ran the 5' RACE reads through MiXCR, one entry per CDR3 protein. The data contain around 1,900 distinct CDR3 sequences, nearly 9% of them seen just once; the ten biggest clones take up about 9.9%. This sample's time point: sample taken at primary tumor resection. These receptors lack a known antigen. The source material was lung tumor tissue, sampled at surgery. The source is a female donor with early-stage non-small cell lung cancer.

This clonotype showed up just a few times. The CDR3 spells CASRGGSFSNQPQHF. In DNA, the CDR3 is TGTGCCAGCAGGGGGGGGTCATTTAGCAATCAGCCCCAGCATTTT. The J gene is TRBJ1-5, the V gene TRBV2, with D perhaps matching TRBD1 (5 bases). The germline V and J ends were trimmed by 6 bases and 0 bases, with 12 bases remaining between them. Per germline, CDR1 SNHLY and CDR2 FYNNEI. This CDR3 region has 15 residues.

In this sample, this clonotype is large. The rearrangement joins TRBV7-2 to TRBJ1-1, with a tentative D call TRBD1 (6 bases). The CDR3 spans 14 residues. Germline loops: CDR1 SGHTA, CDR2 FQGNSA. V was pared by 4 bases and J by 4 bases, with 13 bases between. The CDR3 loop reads CASSWGPKTTEAFF. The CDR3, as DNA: TGTGCCAGCAGCTGGGGGCCGAAGACCACTGAAGCTTTCTTT.

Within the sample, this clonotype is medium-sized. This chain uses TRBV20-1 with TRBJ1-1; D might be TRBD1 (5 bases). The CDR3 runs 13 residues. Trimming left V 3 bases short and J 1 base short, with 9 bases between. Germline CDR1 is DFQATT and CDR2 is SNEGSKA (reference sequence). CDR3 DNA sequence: TGCAGTGCTAGGCCCGGGGCGAACACTGAAGCTTTCTTT. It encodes CSARPGANTEAFF.